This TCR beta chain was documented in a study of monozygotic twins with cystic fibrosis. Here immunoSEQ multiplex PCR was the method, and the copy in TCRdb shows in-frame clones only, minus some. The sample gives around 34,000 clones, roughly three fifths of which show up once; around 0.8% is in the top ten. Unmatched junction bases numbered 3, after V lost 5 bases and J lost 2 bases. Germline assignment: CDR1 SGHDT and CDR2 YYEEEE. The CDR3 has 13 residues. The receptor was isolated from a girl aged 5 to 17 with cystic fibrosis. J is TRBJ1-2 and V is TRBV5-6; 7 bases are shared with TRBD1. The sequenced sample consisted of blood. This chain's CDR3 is CASRLQGNYGYTF. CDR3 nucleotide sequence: TGTGCCAGCAGACTACAGGGGAACTATGGCTACACCTTC.